What follows are 28 T cell receptor beta chains derived from one specimen sequenced in a study of cytomegalovirus exposure and HLA in healthy donors. PCR involved 60 Vbeta and 13 Jbeta primers. The data were produced by immunoSEQ multiplex PCR, yet TCRdb's version contains in-frame clones alone and is incomplete. The sample has roughly 170,000 clones, roughly three quarters seen once. The specimen was PBMCs. Source of these receptors: a woman aged 45-65 years in good health and CMV-seropositive.

Concerning this clone itself: Germline and junction disagree at one end, which may indicate a read error. The V and J genes are TRBV7-9 and TRBJ2-5, with no clear D. The V gene's germline CDR1 is SEHNR and CDR2 FQNEAQ (reference sequence). This CDR3 spans 11 amino acids. The CDR3 DNA sequence: TGTTCCAGCAGCTCCATGGCGACCCAGTACTTC. Translation: CSSSSMATQYF.

This clone occurred once. J is TRBJ1-5 and V is TRBV7-2, with D hard to call. Germline-derived CDR1 and CDR2 are SGHTA and FQGNSA. The CDR3 runs to 15 residues. The germline V and J ends were trimmed by 5 bases and 4 bases, with 15 bases remaining between them. CDR3 bases: TGTGCCAGCAGCCTAGAGAGGGTGGGAAATCAGCCCCAGCATTTT. Translating gives CASSLERVGNQPQHF.

This sequence joins TRBV4-1 and TRBJ2-4; D remains unclear. The germline V and J ends were trimmed by 1 base and 4 bases, with 17 bases remaining between them. From germline, CDR1 is MGHRA and CDR2 YSYEKL. The CDR3 runs to 17 residues. In nucleotides, the CDR3 is TGCGCCAGCAGCCAAGGCACCCTCGACCTGACTAAAAACATTCAGTACTTC. Translation gives CASSQGTLDLTKNIQYF.

The chain links TRBV30 to TRBJ2-2; TRBD1 is a possible D gene (5 bases). The CDR3 covers 14 residues. V was trimmed by 1 base and J by 5 bases, leaving 11 bases between them. Germline CDR1 GTSNPN, CDR2 SVGIG (reference sequence). As DNA, the CDR3 is TGTGCCTGGAGTGAAGTAGGGGTAACCGGGGAGCTGTTTTTT. Amino acids: CAWSEVGVTGELFF.

This rearrangement joins TRBV5-6 to TRBJ1-1; 10 nucleotides line up with TRBD1. Per the germline V gene, CDR1 is SGHDT and CDR2 is YYEEEE. Trimming took 3 bases from V and 4 from J; bases not matched to a gene: 12. This CDR3 comprises 17 residues. CDR3 DNA sequence: TGTGCCAGCAGCTGGGGGGGGACAGGGGTTTGGGGCACTGAAGCTTTCTTT. This translates into CASSWGGTGVWGTEAFF. Supplemented by reference TRBV5-6 and TRBJ1-1, the full variable domain reads DAGVTQSPTHLIKTRGQQVTLRCSPKSGHDTVSWYQQALGQGPQFIFQYYEEEERQRGNFPDRFSGHQFPNYSSELNVNALLLGDSALYLCASSWGGTGVWGTEAFFGQGTRLTVV.

The rearrangement joins TRBV10-3 to TRBJ1-1; possible D gene TRBD1, 5 bases. Between the trimmed V and J ends, which lost 10 bases and 7 bases, there was a span of 16 bases. This CDR3 contains 12 residues. The germline gives CDR1 ENHRY, CDR2 SYGVKD. In DNA, the CDR3 is TGTGCCACCTTGACAGAGAGTGGTGAAGCTTTCTTT. Its translation: CATLTESGEAFF.

In the case of this clone: One end of the junction is discordant with germline, which a read error may explain. The chain couples TRBV30 to TRBJ2-5, with D hard to call. The CDR3 runs 11 residues. The germline V gene has CDR1 GTSNPN and CDR2 SVGIG (reference sequence). This CDR3 reads CAWSVQEAQYF. CDR3 DNA sequence: TGTGCCTGGAGTGTTCAAGAGGCCCAGTACTTC.

This chain joins TRBV19 and TRBJ1-6, with 10 bases identical to TRBD1. The germline gives CDR1 LNHDA, CDR2 SQIVND (reference sequence). The CDR3 totals 15 residues. The J segment lost 7 bases and the V segment lost 4 bases, leaving 4 bases of the junction unmatched. The DNA of the CDR3 is TGTGCCAGTAGTAAAAGGGACAGGGGCAATTCACCCCTCCACTTT. This translates into CASSKRDRGNSPLHF.

The genes are TRBV5-1 and TRBJ1-2, with 8 nucleotides matching TRBD1. V shed 0 bases, J shed 4 bases, and the junction held 2 bases outside the gene matches. The germline V gene encodes CDR1 SGHRS and CDR2 YFSETQ. CDR3 size: 14 residues. The CDR3 DNA reads as TGCGCCAGCAGCTTGGATACAGGGGGCTATGGCTACACCTTC. Translation gives CASSLDTGGYGYTF.

This chain connects TRBV7-8 to TRBJ2-7; D uncertain. The V gene's germline CDR1 is SGHVS and CDR2 FQNEAQ. V gave up 2 bases and J gave up 2 bases, with 10 bases separating them. This CDR3 spans 14 amino acids. Written as DNA, the CDR3 is TGTGCCAGCAGCTTATGGATTAGCACCTACGAGCAGTACTTC. This sequence encodes CASSLWISTYEQYF.

V usage is TRBV5-6 and J usage is TRBJ2-5; D is perhaps TRBD1 (5 bases). The V and J ends lost 0 bases and 5 bases respectively, with 5 bases between them. CDR1 is SGHDT and CDR2 is YYEEEE in the germline V gene. This CDR3 is 12 amino acids long. In DNA, the CDR3 is TGTGCCAGCAGCTTGGAGGGGGAGACCCAGTACTTC. It specifies CASSLEGETQYF.

The V gene is TRBV10-3, the J gene TRBJ2-1; 9 bases agree with TRBD2. The CDR3 is 13 amino acids. CDR1 and CDR2 (germline): ENHRY, SYGVKD. With 10 bases clipped from V and 9 bases from J, the junction kept 10 bases outside the gene matches. CDR3 nucleotides: TGTGCCACCCTGGGACTAGCAGGGGGTGAGCAGTTCTTC. It specifies CATLGLAGGEQFF.

This chain joins TRBV4-1 and TRBJ1-2; D gene ambiguous. Germline V CDR1 and CDR2: MGHRA, YSYEKL. The CDR3 is made up of 14 amino acids. The ends were cut back, 4 bases at V and 2 bases at J, with 11 bases in the middle. The DNA for the CDR3 is TGCGCCAGCAGCCCAACTCAGGCAAACTATGGCTACACCTTC. Translating it yields CASSPTQANYGYTF.

V gene TRBV18 combines with J gene TRBJ1-2, with TRBD1 as a possible D gene (5 bases). V lost 6 bases and J 6 bases, leaving 14 bases between the germline ends. This CDR3 region has 13 residues. Per the germline V gene, CDR1 is KGHSH and CDR2 is LQKENI. The CDR3 sequence is CASSPNEGDGYTF. The CDR3 bases are TGTGCCAGCTCCCCTAATGAAGGGGATGGCTACACCTTC.

V is TRBV5-1 and J is TRBJ2-7; D remains ambiguous. The CDR3 spans 15 residues. V lost 4 bases, J lost 1 base, and 15 bases lay in between. Germline V CDR1 and CDR2: SGHRS, YFSETQ. The CDR3 nucleotides are TGCGCCAGCAGCCTAAACGTGGCGGCATCCTACGAGCAGTACTTC. This gives the protein CASSLNVAASYEQYF.

The chain couples TRBV5-1 to TRBJ2-1, with D maybe TRBD2 (7 bases). This CDR3 has 17 amino acids. Per germline, CDR1 SGHRS and CDR2 YFSETQ. V was cut by 3 bases and J by 10 bases, with 26 bases left in between. CDR3 in amino acids: CASSWGGGGGLEEEQFF. The CDR3 coding sequence is TGCGCCAGCAGCTGGGGAGGTGGCGGGGGCCTGGAAGAGGAGCAGTTCTTC.

V is TRBV4-1 and J is TRBJ1-3; tentative D call: TRBD1 (5 bases). CDR3 length: 16 residues. Germline CDR1 MGHRA, CDR2 YSYEKL. Trimming shortened V by 2 bases and J by 7 bases, and 18 bases separated the two germline ends. The CDR3 sequence is CASSQYLSGFSNTIYF. The CDR3 DNA follows: TGCGCCAGCAGCCAATACCTCTCAGGGTTTTCGAACACCATATATTTT.

This clone turned up a few times. This chain joins TRBV29-1 and TRBJ2-1, with D perhaps matching TRBD1 (6 bases). V lost 7 bases, J lost 10 bases, and 17 bases lay in between. Per germline, CDR1 SQVTM and CDR2 ANQGSEA. This CDR3 region has 12 residues. The CDR3 sequence is CSASEGGREQFF. The CDR3, as DNA: TGCAGCGCCTCAGAAGGGGGAAGGGAGCAGTTCTTC.

This clone has only one observation. The V call is TRBV5-1, the J call TRBJ2-5; D is unclear. The DNA matches TRBJ2-7 better at its end, which makes the J call doubtful. Germline lookup yields CDR1 SGHRS and CDR2 YFSETQ. The CDR3 extends over 13 amino acids. The CDR3 DNA follows: TGCGCCAGCAGCTTGGACTATTTTTACGAGCAGTACTTC. This codes for CASSLDYFYEQYF.

The DNA for the CDR3 is TGTGCCAGCAGAGCGGACTCGCTCTACGAGCAGTACTTC. It yields the protein CASRADSLYEQYF. This chain joins TRBV2 and TRBJ2-7; weak D call: TRBD2 (5 bases). Germline V gene lookup returns CDR1 SNHLY and CDR2 FYNNEI. V lost 6 bases to trimming and J lost 3 bases, with 12 bases between them. The CDR3 is 13 amino acids.

The table lists this clone with a count of one. This chain links TRBV29-1 with TRBJ2-4; D may be TRBD1 (5 bases). CDR1 and CDR2 from the germline V gene are SQVTM and ANQGSEA. Trimming removed 4 bases at V and 10 bases at J, with 20 bases between. The CDR3 loop spans 14 amino acids. The CDR3: CSVGSEGEMGIQYF. In nucleotides, the CDR3 is TGCAGCGTTGGTTCAGAAGGGGAAATGGGAATTCAGTACTTC.

This clone was observed a handful of times. In nucleotides, the CDR3 is TGTGCCAGCAGCCCAACTTGGGGGGGCGCGGCTTTCTTT. Protein product: CASSPTWGGAAFF. The V gene is TRBV14, the J gene TRBJ1-1; TRBD1 is a possible D gene (6 bases). Trimming removed 4 bases at V and 11 bases at J, with 17 bases between. Germline assignment: CDR1 SGHDN and CDR2 FVKESK. This CDR3 has 13 residues. Full variable domain (missing parts from reference TRBV14 and TRBJ1-1): EAGVTQFPSHSVIEKGQTVTLRCDPISGHDNLYWYRRVMGKEIKFLLHFVKESKQDESGMPNNRFLAERTGGTYSTLKVQPAELEDSGVYFCASSPTWGGAAFFGQGTRLTVV.

The chain uses TRBV18 and TRBJ1-6; perhaps TRBD1 as D (5 bases). The length of the CDR3 is 14 residues. From germline, CDR1 is KGHSH and CDR2 LQKENI. Deletions cut 6 bases from V and 0 bases from J, with 6 bases between. Here the CDR3 DNA reads TGTGCCAGCTCCGGGGGCTCCTATAATTCACCCCTCCACTTT. Translating it yields CASSGGSYNSPLHF.

V is TRBV5-4 and J is TRBJ1-1; 7 bases fit TRBD1. Germline CDR1 is SGHNT and CDR2 is YYREEE (reference sequence). Trimming at V came to 4 bases and at J to 8 bases, leaving 11 bases not matched to a gene. CDR3 length equals 14 residues. This CDR3 is CASSTQLGTVEAFF. The CDR3 DNA follows: TGTGCCAGCAGCACACAACTAGGGACAGTGGAAGCTTTCTTT.

The gene calls are TRBV10-3 and TRBJ2-5; 9 nucleotides match TRBD2. V lost 0 bases and J lost 4; bases outside the gene matches: 3. Germline lookup yields CDR1 ENHRY and CDR2 SYGVKD. This CDR3 contains 15 residues. In DNA, the CDR3 is TGTGCCATCAGTGAGTCTAGGACTAGCGTAGAGACCCAGTACTTC. Translated, it gives CAISESRTSVETQYF.

The rearrangement links TRBV2 to TRBJ2-5; possibly TRBD1 for D (7 bases). Matching the DNA end better, TRBJ2-7 makes the J call doubtful. Germline V gene sequence: CDR1 SNHLY, CDR2 FYNNEI. CDR3 size: 15 residues. CDR3 amino acids: CASSELRDREDEQYF. The CDR3 coding sequence is TGTGCCAGCAGTGAACTCCGAGACAGGGAGGACGAGCAGTACTTC.

V usage is TRBV9 and J usage is TRBJ2-1, with 7 bases matching TRBD2. Germline loops: CDR1 SGDLS, CDR2 YYNGEE. There are 14 residues in the CDR3. With 10 bases clipped from V and 6 bases from J, the junction kept 13 bases outside the gene matches. As DNA, the CDR3 is TGTGCCTCCGGGGGGATCACCGTCGGCAATGAGCAGTTCTTC. Translation: CASGGITVGNEQFF.

The CDR3 sequence: CATALQGLVNEQFF. CDR3 DNA sequence: TGTGCCACCGCTTTACAGGGTTTGGTCAATGAGCAGTTCTTC. The chain is built from TRBV15 and TRBJ2-1; D may be TRBD1 (6 bases). The CDR3 is 14 residues long. Trimming removed 8 bases from V and 6 bases from J, with 17 bases in between. The germline gives CDR1 LNHNV, CDR2 YYDKDF (reference sequence).